Sequencing of this T cell receptor beta chain was carried out in a study of molecular identifiers for immune sequencing clone quantification. About this clonotype: A read error may account for a junction end that differs from germline.

TCRdb itself ran the PCR reads through MiXCR, one entry per CDR3 protein. Here the sample spans some 320,000 distinct CDR3 sequences, roughly a quarter being singletons. Germline values: CDR1 MNHNY, CDR2 SVGAGI (reference sequence). The CDR3 is made up of 13 amino acids. Sequencing input: naive CD8+ T cells from blood, with Jurkat cell RNA spiked in. Subset reported: FACS-sorted CD8+CD4-CCR7+CD45RA+ naive T cells. This receptor was obtained from a human donor in good health. Some libraries in this study had Jurkat cell RNA spiked in. The V call is TRBV6-6, the J call TRBJ1-4; D is uncertain. CDR3 in amino acids: CASSWALAEKLCF. In DNA, the CDR3 is TGTGCCAGCAGTTGGGCCCTCGCCGAAAAACTGTGTTTT.